The TCR beta chain described here comes from a study of blood T cell repertoires in COVID-19. The overall study: In each case, the material was cDNA or gDNA derived from T cells, B-cell-depleted T cells, or PBMCs.

The repertoire was sequenced with immunoSEQ multiplex PCR; TCRdb's copy has only in-frame clones and lacks some. The table records 80,000 to 100,000 clones, roughly 96% of them present only once. Germline CDR1 MNHEY, CDR2 SVGAGI. V was cut by 6 bases and J by 7 bases, with 13 bases left in between. The CDR3 extends over 13 amino acids. This clone was counted between two and nine times. The chain uses TRBV6-5 and TRBJ2-1, with D perhaps TRBD1 (7 bases). The TCR was taken from a human donor with active COVID-19. The donor label of this sample is uncertain. Input material: peripheral blood. CDR3 nucleotides: TGTGCCAGCAGGGCAGGGGGGTGGAATGAGCAGTTCTTC. Translating gives CASRAGGWNEQFF.